These T cell receptor beta chains were read from a single sample in a study of post-analysis software for immune sequencing data. TCRdb re-called the PCR reads with MiXCR, one entry per CDR3 protein. Of 650,000 to 850,000 distinct CDR3 sequences listed, approximately 57% are singletons. The sample consisted of blood. The receptors originated from a girl aged 10-17 years with multiple sclerosis. Both conserved end residues are part of each CDR3. Each record gives: D gene, clone size, J gene, V gene, CDR3 DNA, CDR3 protein. The D gene is left open where the match is weak. Part of the rows lack a size; the others show once, few, many or a class for expanded clones.

.,few,TRBJ2-1,TRBV20-1,TGCAGTGCTAGAAATGAGCAGTTCTTC,CSARNEQFF
.,.,TRBJ2-7,TRBV13,TGTGCCAGCAGCTTATCGAATGGCGAGCAGTACTTC,CASSLSNGEQYF
TRBD2,.,TRBJ2-3,TRBV20-1,TGCAGTGCTCCAAGCTTAGCGGGGTGGGGCACAGATACGCAGTATTTT,CSAPSLAGWGTDTQYF
TRBD2,.,TRBJ2-5,TRBV9,TGTGCCAGCAGCGGTAGCGGGAGGCCCCAAGAGACCCAGTACTTC,CASSGSGRPQETQYF
.,.,TRBJ2-2,TRBV4-1,TGCGCCAGCAGCCAAGATGGAAGGGGCACCGGGGAGCTGTTTTTT,CASSQDGRGTGELFF
.,few,TRBJ1-4,TRBV5-1,TGCGCCAGCAGCTTGTGGGGGAGTCCGTGGGCAACTAATGAAAAACTGTTTTTT,CASSLWGSPWATNEKLFF
.,.,TRBJ2-7,TRBV12-3/TRBV12-4,TGTGCCAGCACCCAAACTCCTACTCGCGACGAGCAGTACTTC,CASTQTPTRDEQYF
TRBD2,.,TRBJ2-1,TRBV9,TGTGCCAGCAGCGCACCGGGACGAGCGGGAGCTAACAATGAGCAGTTCTTC,CASSAPGRAGANNEQFF
TRBD1,.,TRBJ1-1,TRBV12-3/TRBV12-4,TGTGCCAGCAGTTTCTCAGGGGGAGGGAACACTGAAGCTTTCTTT,CASSFSGGGNTEAFF
.,once,TRBJ2-5,TRBV12-3/TRBV12-4,TGTGCCAGCAGTTGGTCCCCGGGGCATGGTGAGACCCAGTACTTC,CASSWSPGHGETQYF
TRBD1,few,TRBJ2-6,TRBV4-1,TGCGCCAGCAGCAAACCCGGGACAGGCTACTCTGGGGCCAACGTCCTGACTTTC,CASSKPGTGYSGANVLTF
TRBD2,.,TRBJ2-1,TRBV5-4,TGTGCCAGCAGCTTTAAACCGGGACTAGCGGCCTACAATGAGCAGTTCTTC,CASSFKPGLAAYNEQFF
.,.,TRBJ2-1,TRBV20-1,TGCAGTGCTAGAGAGACTAGTCTCATCAATGAGCAGTTCTTC,CSARETSLINEQFF
.,.,TRBJ2-5,TRBV29-1,TGCAGCTCCCAGACCATCGGGGAGACCCAGTACTTC,CSSQTIGETQYF
.,.,TRBJ1-4,TRBV6-6,TGTGCCAGCAGACTCGATACAGTTAATGAAAAACTGTTTTTT,CASRLDTVNEKLFF
.,few,TRBJ1-2,TRBV7-2,TGTGCCAGCAGCTTAGAAGGCCTTTCCAGTATGTTGAGCTACACCTTC,CASSLEGLSSMLSYTF
TRBD2,.,TRBJ2-5,TRBV6-1,TGTGCCAGCAGTGCCGGGGGGATCCAAGAGACCCAGTACTTC,CASSAGGIQETQYF
.,.,TRBJ2-7,TRBV7-2,TGTGCCAGCAGCTTAGACTACACCTACGAGCAGTACTTC,CASSLDYTYEQYF
.,few,TRBJ2-5,TRBV29-1,TGCAGCGTTGGGACAGTGGGAGAGACCCAGTACTTC,CSVGTVGETQYF
.,.,TRBJ2-7,TRBV27,TGTGCCAGCGTCGGATCAAACTACGAGCAGTACTTC,CASVGSNYEQYF
.,few,TRBJ1-1,TRBV4-1,TGCGCCAGCAGCCAAGTTCAGGGAAGGAGCGACACTGAAGCTTTCTTT,CASSQVQGRSDTEAFF
TRBD1,.,TRBJ2-7,TRBV7-9,TGTGCCAGCAGCCCAAGGACCGGGACAGGGTGCTACGAGCAGTACTTC,CASSPRTGTGCYEQYF
TRBD1,few,TRBJ1-2,TRBV7-8,TGTGCCAGCAGCCGGGACAGGGGTAACTATGGCTACACCTTC,CASSRDRGNYGYTF
TRBD2,.,TRBJ2-7,TRBV6-6,TGTGCCAGCAGACGCGAAGCGGGATGGGCCTACGAGCAGTACTTC,CASRREAGWAYEQYF
.,.,TRBJ2-2,TRBV5-1,TGCGCCAGCAGCCACAAGATCATTAACACCGGGGAGCGGTTTTTT,CASSHKIINTGERFF
TRBD1,.,TRBJ1-2,TRBV18,TGTGCCAGCTCACCAACTGTCGACAGGGGAAACTATGGCTACACCTTC,CASSPTVDRGNYGYTF
.,few,TRBJ2-5,TRBV25-1,TGTGCCAGCAGTGAGGCAGGGACACAAGAGACCCAGTACTTC,CASSEAGTQETQYF
.,.,TRBJ2-7,TRBV5-1,TGCGCCAGCAGCACCTCTTTGGGGACCTACGAGCAGTACTTC,CASSTSLGTYEQYF
.,.,TRBJ1-2,TRBV5-5,TGTGCCAGCAGCTCTGAAGGGGCTAACTATGGCTACACCTTC,CASSSEGANYGYTF
TRBD1,.,TRBJ2-7,TRBV5-1,TGCGCCAGCAGCTTGAATGGGACAGGATCTACGCAGCAGTACTTC,CASSLNGTGSTQQYF
.,.,TRBJ2-5,TRBV5-1,TGCGCCGGCAGCTTACAGGCCCTCGCCGTAGAGACCCAGTACTTC,CAGSLQALAVETQYF
TRBD2,few,TRBJ2-1,TRBV20-1,TGCAGTGCTAGAAAGGCTAGCGGGAGCATCTATGAGCAGTTCTTC,CSARKASGSIYEQFF
TRBD1,.,TRBJ2-3,TRBV20-1,TGCAGTGCTACAGGGGGAACAATCGCACGGGATACGCAGTATTTT,CSATGGTIARDTQYF
TRBD2,.,TRBJ2-5,TRBV6-5,TGTGCCAGCAGTTACTGGGGGGGAATCCAAGAGACCCAGTACTTC,CASSYWGGIQETQYF
.,.,TRBJ2-3,TRBV7-9,TGTGCCAGCAGCAAAACAGCGGGCGGGGATACGCAGTATTTT,CASSKTAGGDTQYF
TRBD2,.,TRBJ2-5,TRBV20-1,TGCAGTGCTAGAGGCAACCTAGCGGGAGGGTCGAAGGAGACCCAGTACTTC,CSARGNLAGGSKETQYF
TRBD2,.,TRBJ2-5,TRBV11-2,TGTGCCAGCAGCTTCAGGACTAGCGGGGGCCTTTCCCTTCAAGAGACCCAGTACTTC,CASSFRTSGGLSLQETQYF
.,.,TRBJ1-2,TRBV5-5,TGTGCCAGCAGCTTGCTAGTAGGGGCCGGATATGGCTACACCTTC,CASSLLVGAGYGYTF
.,few,TRBJ2-5,TRBV7-9,TGTGCCAGCAGCTTCCCCCTAGGACAGAGGGAGACCCAGTACTTC,CASSFPLGQRETQYF
.,once,TRBJ1-4,TRBV21-1,TGTGCCAGCAGCCTACGACTGCCAACTAATGAAAAACTGTTTTTT,CASSLRLPTNEKLFF
.,few,TRBJ2-1,TRBV6-9,TGTGCCAGCAGTTATTCTGGCGGGGCGGGGCCCCGCAATGAGCAGTTCTTC,CASSYSGGAGPRNEQFF
.,few,TRBJ1-2,TRBV10-3,TGTGCCATCAGCGGGACACCTTATGGCTACACCTTC,CAISGTPYGYTF
.,.,TRBJ2-3,TRBV20-1,TGCAGTGCTAGAGATCGGTCTACTAGCACAGATACGCAGTATTTT,CSARDRSTSTDTQYF
.,few,TRBJ2-7,TRBV27,TGTGCCAGCAGTTTTAAAGGGGGATCATTCTACGAGCAGTACTTC,CASSFKGGSFYEQYF
.,.,TRBJ2-2,TRBV20-1,TGCAGTGCTACAGGCCCGAACACCGGGGAGCTGTTTTTT,CSATGPNTGELFF
.,few,TRBJ2-7,TRBV6-2/TRBV6-3,TGTGCCAGCAGTCACCACGAGCAGTACTTC,CASSHHEQYF